This T cell receptor (beta chain) came from a study of response to subunit inactivated influenza vaccine. TCRdb re-called the RT-PCR reads with MiXCR, one entry per CDR3 protein. This table has 180,000 or so distinct CDR3 sequences, over 9.5% appearing once. This sample also belongs to another study, concerning T cells expressing NK-cell markers. As that study records: For TCR beta, cDNA was produced by 5'RACE template switching with UMIs. CD3+CD56+NKG2C+, CD3+CD56+NKG2C- and CD3+CD56-NKG2C+ T cells, once sorted, supplied the TCR beta repertoires. Just one sequenced donor of eight was HCMV-seronegative, while seven were seropositive. Whether expanded NKG2C-expressing T cell clones recognize HCMV is unknown.

The sequences come from CD8+ T cells sorted from PBMCs, collected 12 days after vaccination. The sequence derives from a man in his fifties who received an inactivated influenza vaccine.

The CDR3 spells CASSQGLAGEGEQFF. DNA for the CDR3: TGTGCCAGCAGTCAGGGACTAGCGGGAGAGGGTGAGCAGTTCTTC. V usage is TRBV2 and J usage is TRBJ2-1, with 14 bases matching TRBD2. V shed 5 bases, J shed 9 bases, and the junction held 6 bases outside the gene matches. CDR3 length: 15 residues. The V gene's germline CDR1 is SNHLY and CDR2 FYNNEI.